What follows are 10 T cell receptor beta chains derived from one specimen sequenced in a study of blood T cells in healthy people across ages. Primers used in a second PCR of roughly 6 to 11 cycles were a sample-barcoded 5' primer and a J-beta primer mix. TCRdb called the 5' RACE reads again in MiXCR, with one record for every CDR3 protein. The profile shows roughly 800,000 distinct CDR3 sequences, 36% of them singletons. Sequenced sample: blood. Source of these receptors: a man younger than 35 in good health.

V gene TRBV4-3 combines with J gene TRBJ1-4; tentative D call: TRBD1 (6 bases). The CDR3 runs to 14 residues. Trimming pared 4 bases from V and 5 bases from J, leaving 11 bases between. CDR1 and CDR2 from the germline V gene are LGHNA and YSLEER. The CDR3 sequence is CASSLSDRNEKLFF. For the CDR3, the DNA is TGCGCCAGCAGCCTATCCGACAGGAATGAAAAACTGTTTTTT.

A remark on this clonotype: A much larger clone differs from this one at a single base, so this may be a read error. The gene calls are TRBV12-3 or TRBV12-4 and TRBJ2-5; the D gene is possibly TRBD1 (5 bases). Near its end, the DNA agrees better with TRBJ2-7, so the J call may be wrong. The CDR3 extends over 16 amino acids. CDR3 residues: CVSSFKGVVGSYEQYF. CDR3 nucleotides: TGTGTCAGCAGTTTTAAAGGGGTCGTAGGGTCCTACGAGCAGTACTTC.

This clonotype has more than one count but fewer than ten. V gene TRBV4-2 combines with J gene TRBJ2-7, with TRBD2 identical over 8 bases. Trimming removed 4 bases from V and 2 bases from J; junction bases left unmatched: 4. Germline CDR1 LGHNA, CDR2 YNFKEQ. The CDR3 is made up of 14 amino acids. The CDR3 DNA is TGTGCCAGCAGCCCCGTAGCGGGGACCTACGAGCAGTACTTC. Amino acids: CASSPVAGTYEQYF.

This chain joins TRBV2 and TRBJ2-1; 8 nucleotides line up with TRBD1. The junction had 6 bases not matched to a gene; V was cut back by 2 bases and J by 3 bases. Per the germline V gene, CDR1 is SNHLY and CDR2 is FYNNEI. The CDR3 length is 16 residues. CDR3: CASSEIGQGFYNEQFF. The CDR3 bases are TGTGCCAGCAGTGAAATTGGACAGGGTTTCTACAATGAGCAGTTCTTC.

This clonotype appeared a few times. This chain connects TRBV20-1 to TRBJ1-5; D is perhaps TRBD1 (5 bases). The CDR3 sequence is 13 residues long. Germline values: CDR1 DFQATT, CDR2 SNEGSKA (reference sequence). V was pared by 5 bases and J by 1 base, with 9 bases between. CDR3 bases: TGCAGTGCTCGGGACGCCAGCAATCAGCCCCAGCATTTT. Translating gives CSARDASNQPQHF.

This clonotype was detected many times. The junction departs from germline at one end; a sequencing error may be responsible. The rearrangement links TRBV29-1 to TRBJ2-5; 9 bases are a match to TRBD1. The CDR3 is 12 residues long. The germline V gene has CDR1 SQVTM and CDR2 ANQGSEA. The CDR3 bases are TGTATGGTGCGGACAGGGGAAGAGACCCAGTACTTC. This sequence encodes CMVRTGEETQYF.

This clonotype appeared a few times. CDR3 protein: CSVARTGDEKLFF. In DNA form, the CDR3 reads TGCAGCGTTGCGAGGACAGGGGACGAAAAACTGTTTTTT. The J gene is TRBJ1-4, the V gene TRBV29-1; TRBD1 matches at 9 bases. Losses at the gene ends were 4 bases for V and 8 bases for J; bases not matched to a gene: 5. CDR1 and CDR2 from the germline V gene are SQVTM and ANQGSEA. The CDR3 length is 13 residues.

This clonotype was recorded once. The chain couples TRBV6-2 or TRBV6-3 to TRBJ2-2; perhaps TRBD2 as D (7 bases). Deletions cut 10 bases from V and 5 bases from J, with 17 bases between. The CDR3 is made up of 14 amino acids. Germline V gene sequence: CDR1 MNHEY, CDR2 SVGEGT. For the CDR3, the DNA is TGTGCCACCTCGAAAGGGGGGGGAACCGGGGAGCTGTTTTTT. Residues: CATSKGGGTGELFF.

As concerns this clonotype: A junction boundary mismatches the germline segment, possibly from a read error. V gene TRBV6-2 or TRBV6-3 combines with J gene TRBJ2-3; tentatively, D is TRBD2 (7 bases). CDR3 size: 16 residues. CDR1 is MNHEY and CDR2 is SVGEGT in the germline V gene. CDR3 nucleotide sequence: TGTGCCAGCACCCTACAGGGATCGACTAGCACAGATATGCAGTATTTT. This gives the protein CASTLQGSTSTDMQYF.

This rearrangement joins TRBV14 to TRBJ2-1; TRBD2 matches at 7 bases. Germline lookup yields CDR1 SGHDN and CDR2 FVKESK. With V trimmed by 0 bases and J by 4 bases, 6 bases remained unmatched. This CDR3 has 16 residues. The CDR3 DNA sequence: TGTGCCAGCAGCCAAGACAGCGGGGCCGCATACAATGAGCAGTTCTTC. Translation gives CASSQDSGAAYNEQFF. Using reference TRBV14 and TRBJ2-1 for the parts outside the CDR3, the full variable domain is EAGVTQFPSHSVIEKGQTVTLRCDPISGHDNLYWYRRVMGKEIKFLLHFVKESKQDESGMPNNRFLAERTGGTYSTLKVQPAELEDSGVYFCASSQDSGAAYNEQFFGPGTRLTVL.